There are many counts of the clone carrying this T cell receptor (beta chain). This entry comes from a study of molecular identifiers for immune sequencing clone quantification. Study-wide context: Replicate runs used RNA from around 18,000 or 91,000 naive CD8 cells, which was split five ways into aliquots, and four of those aliquots were then sequenced.

The germline V gene encodes CDR1 LGHNA and CDR2 YSLEER. V was clipped by 3 bases and J by 2 bases, with 11 bases between them. This CDR3 comprises 14 residues. Libraries for naive CD8 T cells, which were made from roughly 21,000 to 960,000 sorted cells, drew on 10%, 30% or 50% of the RNA. Sorting selected naive CD8 T cells with a CD8+CD4-CCR7+CD45RA+ phenotype. TCRdb called the PCR reads again in MiXCR, with one record for every CDR3 protein. This sample has about 320,000 distinct CDR3 sequences, with 20% to 25% found just once. This sequence was found in a human donor in good health. Some libraries in this study had Jurkat cell RNA spiked in. The sequenced sample was naive CD8+ T cells from blood, with Jurkat cell RNA spiked in. Regarding subset: FACS-sorted CD8+CD4-CCR7+CD45RA+ naive T cells. The rearrangement joins TRBV4-3 to TRBJ2-7, with D maybe TRBD2 (5 bases). DNA for the CDR3: TGCGCCAGCAGCCATCGAGGACTTGCCTACGAGCAGTACTTC. It specifies CASSHRGLAYEQYF.